The text below deals with one TCR beta chain. This entry comes from a study of blood T cell repertoires in COVID-19. At the level of the study: COVID-19 samples, acute and convalescent, were from the United States, Italy and Spain. PBMCs, B-cell-depleted T cells, or T cells were the source of the cDNA or gDNA that made up the material.

Germline V gene data show CDR1 as SGHDN and CDR2 as FVKESK. Trimming left V 4 bases short and J 2 bases short, with 25 bases between. The CDR3 covers 19 residues. Assay: immunoSEQ multiplex PCR; the TCRdb copy retains only in-frame clones and omits some. The table records around 200,000 clones, approximately 90% of them present only once. The chain employs TRBV14 and TRBJ2-3; D might be TRBD2 (5 bases). The specimen was peripheral blood. This clonotype was obtained from a man aged 18 to 29 with active or convalescent COVID-19. The CDR3 sequence: CASSRLKPRAGGNTDTQYF. The CDR3, as DNA: TGTGCCAGCAGCCGCCTCAAGCCCCGGGCAGGAGGAAACACAGATACGCAGTATTTT.